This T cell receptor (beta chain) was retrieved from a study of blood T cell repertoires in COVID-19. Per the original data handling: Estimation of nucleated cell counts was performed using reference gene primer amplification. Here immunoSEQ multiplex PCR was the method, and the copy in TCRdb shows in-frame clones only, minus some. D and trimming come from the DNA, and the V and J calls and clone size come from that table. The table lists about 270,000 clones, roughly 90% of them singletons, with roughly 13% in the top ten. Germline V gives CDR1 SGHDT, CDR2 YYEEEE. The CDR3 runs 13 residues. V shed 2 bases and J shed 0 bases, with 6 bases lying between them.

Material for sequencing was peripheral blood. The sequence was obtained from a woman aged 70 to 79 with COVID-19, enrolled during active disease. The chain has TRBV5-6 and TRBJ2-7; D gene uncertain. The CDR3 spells CASSFLSSYEQYF. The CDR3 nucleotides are TGTGCCAGCAGCTTCCTAAGCTCCTACGAGCAGTACTTC.